This T cell receptor (beta chain) appears in the sequencing data of a study of cytomegalovirus exposure and HLA in healthy donors. Study-wide background: Assignment to the Caucasian-associated ancestry cluster applied to approximately 80% of the approximately 420 genotyped donors.

The CDR3 spans 16 residues. The V gene lost 5 bases and the J gene lost 0 bases, with 13 bases spanning the gap. Germline V gene lookup returns CDR1 SEHNR and CDR2 FQNEAQ (reference sequence). Study conclusions and caveats: The study assumed roughly uniform donor sequencing depth for presence/absence analyses.

PCR primers comprised 60 Vbeta and 13 Jbeta primers. Libraries were prepared by immunoSEQ multiplex PCR; TCRdb keeps only in-frame clonotypes and omits some of them. The data show about 140,000 clones, with about 70% seen just once and roughly a tenth held by the top ten. A note on this clone: Its cognate antigen is unknown.

The sequenced material came from PBMCs. This TCR came from a man younger than 45 in good health and CMV-seropositive. The J gene is TRBJ2-2, the V gene TRBV7-9; tentative D call: TRBD2 (6 bases). The CDR3 is CASSPRERANTGELFF. CDR3 DNA sequence: TGTGCCAGCAGCCCTCGGGAGAGGGCGAACACCGGGGAGCTGTTTTTT.